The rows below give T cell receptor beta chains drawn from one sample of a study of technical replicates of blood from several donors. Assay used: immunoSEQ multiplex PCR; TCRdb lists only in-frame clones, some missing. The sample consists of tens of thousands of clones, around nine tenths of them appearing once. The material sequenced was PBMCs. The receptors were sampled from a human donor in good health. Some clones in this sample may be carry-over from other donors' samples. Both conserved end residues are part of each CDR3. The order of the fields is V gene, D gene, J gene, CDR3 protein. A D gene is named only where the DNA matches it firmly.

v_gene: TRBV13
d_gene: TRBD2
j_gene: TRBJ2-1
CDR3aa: CASCLAGGRSYNEQFF

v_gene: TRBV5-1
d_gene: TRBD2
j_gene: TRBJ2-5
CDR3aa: CASSLSSGEGTQYF

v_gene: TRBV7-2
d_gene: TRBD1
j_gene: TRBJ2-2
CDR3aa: CASSIGQAGELFF

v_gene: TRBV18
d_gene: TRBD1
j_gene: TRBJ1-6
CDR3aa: CASSRDRGSYNSPLHF

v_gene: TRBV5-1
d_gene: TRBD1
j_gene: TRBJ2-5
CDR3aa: CASSLSGQGGQETQYF

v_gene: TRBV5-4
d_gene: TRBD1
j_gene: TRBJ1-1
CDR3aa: CASSGGQGAEAFF

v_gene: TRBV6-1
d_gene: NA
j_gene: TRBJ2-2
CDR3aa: CASRQANTGELFF

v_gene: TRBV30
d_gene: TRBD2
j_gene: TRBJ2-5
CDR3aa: CAGGGVSATQYF

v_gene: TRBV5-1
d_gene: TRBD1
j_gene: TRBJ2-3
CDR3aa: CASRDRQGTFDTQYF

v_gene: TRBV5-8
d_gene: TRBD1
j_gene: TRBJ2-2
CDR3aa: CASNQGQGHTGELFF

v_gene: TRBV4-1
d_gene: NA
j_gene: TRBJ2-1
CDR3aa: CASSQDRQVDEQFF

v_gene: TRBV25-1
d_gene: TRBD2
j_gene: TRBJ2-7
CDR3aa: CASSDPGLAAYEQYF

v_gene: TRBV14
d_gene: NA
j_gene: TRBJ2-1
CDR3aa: CASSQFPGPNNEQFF

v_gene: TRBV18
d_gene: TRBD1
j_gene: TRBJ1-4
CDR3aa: CASSPGTGATNEKLFF

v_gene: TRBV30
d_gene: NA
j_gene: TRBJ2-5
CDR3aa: CAWSVGPLGTQYF

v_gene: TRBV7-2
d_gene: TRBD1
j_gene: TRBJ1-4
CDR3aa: CASSSGQGPEKLFF

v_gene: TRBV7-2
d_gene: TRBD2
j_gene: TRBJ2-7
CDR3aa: CASSRTSSYEQYF

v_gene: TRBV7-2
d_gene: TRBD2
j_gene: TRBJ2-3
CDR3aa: CASSLVSGGHFLADTQYF

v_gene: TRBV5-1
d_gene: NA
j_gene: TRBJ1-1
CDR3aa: CASSLGIGLNTEAFF

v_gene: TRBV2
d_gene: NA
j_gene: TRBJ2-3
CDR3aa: CASKWEAGGDTQYF

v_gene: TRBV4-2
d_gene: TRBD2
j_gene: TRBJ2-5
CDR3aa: CASSRPGLAGNEETQYF

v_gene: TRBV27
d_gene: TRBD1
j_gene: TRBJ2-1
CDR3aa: CASSLYPGGGRNEQFF

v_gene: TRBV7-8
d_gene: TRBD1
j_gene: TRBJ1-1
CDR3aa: CASSLQGDTEAFF

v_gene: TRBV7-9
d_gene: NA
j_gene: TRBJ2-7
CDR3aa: CASSFPLVDYEQYF

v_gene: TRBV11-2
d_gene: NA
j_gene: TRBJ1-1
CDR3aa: CASSFGTTNTEAFF

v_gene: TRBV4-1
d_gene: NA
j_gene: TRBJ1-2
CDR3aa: CASSQVEAYGYTF

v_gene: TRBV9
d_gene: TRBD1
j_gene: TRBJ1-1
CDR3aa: CASSGGQGNTEAFF